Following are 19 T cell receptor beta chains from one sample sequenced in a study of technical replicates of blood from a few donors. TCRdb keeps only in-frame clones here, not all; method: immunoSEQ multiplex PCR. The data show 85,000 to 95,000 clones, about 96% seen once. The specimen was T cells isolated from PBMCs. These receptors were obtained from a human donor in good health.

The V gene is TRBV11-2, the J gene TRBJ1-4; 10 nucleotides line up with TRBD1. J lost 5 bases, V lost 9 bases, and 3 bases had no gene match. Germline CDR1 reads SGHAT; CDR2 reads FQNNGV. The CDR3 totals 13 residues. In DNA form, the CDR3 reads TGTGCCAGTCAGGGACAGGGGAATGAAAAACTGTTTTTT. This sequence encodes CASQGQGNEKLFF.

CDR3 protein: CASSTGTSGSYYEQYF. The CDR3 nucleotides read TGCGCCAGCAGCACAGGGACTAGCGGGAGTTATTACGAGCAGTACTTC. The rearrangement joins TRBV5-1 to TRBJ2-7; 14 positions agree with TRBD2. V lost 4 bases and J lost 4; bases outside the gene matches: 7. The germline V gene has CDR1 SGHRS and CDR2 YFSETQ. CDR3 length equals 16 residues.

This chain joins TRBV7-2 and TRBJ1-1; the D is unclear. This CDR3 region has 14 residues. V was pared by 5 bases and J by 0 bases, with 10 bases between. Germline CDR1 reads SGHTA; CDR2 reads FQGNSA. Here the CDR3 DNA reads TGTGCCAGCAGCCAAAGCGTCATGAACACTGAAGCTTTCTTT. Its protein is CASSQSVMNTEAFF.

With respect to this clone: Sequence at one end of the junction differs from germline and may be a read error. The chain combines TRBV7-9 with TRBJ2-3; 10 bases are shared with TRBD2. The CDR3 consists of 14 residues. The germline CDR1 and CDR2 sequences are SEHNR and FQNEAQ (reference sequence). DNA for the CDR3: TGTGCCAGCAGCCTAGCGGGAGCAGAAGATACGCAGTATTTT. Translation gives CASSLAGAEDTQYF.

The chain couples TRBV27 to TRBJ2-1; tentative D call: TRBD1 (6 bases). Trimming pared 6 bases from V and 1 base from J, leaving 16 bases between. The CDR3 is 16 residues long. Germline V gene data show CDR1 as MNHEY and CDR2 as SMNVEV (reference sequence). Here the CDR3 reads CASSFSWGQSYNEQFF. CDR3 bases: TGTGCCAGCAGCTTCTCCTGGGGGCAGTCCTACAATGAGCAGTTCTTC.

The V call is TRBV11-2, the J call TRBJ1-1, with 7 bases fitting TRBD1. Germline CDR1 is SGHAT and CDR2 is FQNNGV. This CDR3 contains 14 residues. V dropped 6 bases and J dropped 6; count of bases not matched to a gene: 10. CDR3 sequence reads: CASRQRQGLAEAFF. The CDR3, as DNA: TGTGCCAGCAGACAACGACAGGGTCTGGCTGAAGCTTTCTTT.

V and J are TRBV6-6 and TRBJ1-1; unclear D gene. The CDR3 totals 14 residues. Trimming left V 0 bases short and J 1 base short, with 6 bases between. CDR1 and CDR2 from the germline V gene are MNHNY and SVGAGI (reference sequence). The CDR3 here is CASSYSEGNTEAFF. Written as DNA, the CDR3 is TGTGCCAGCAGTTACTCGGAGGGGAACACTGAAGCTTTCTTT.

CDR3 bases: TGCGCCAGCAGCCAAGCCCCGGAGACTAGCACGTTCTTC. This gives the protein CASSQAPETSTFF. This sequence joins TRBV4-3 and TRBJ2-1; 7 bases are shared with TRBD2. The V gene end was trimmed by 1 base and the J gene end by 15 bases; junction bases not matched to a gene: 9. The CDR3 consists of 13 residues. Germline-derived CDR1 and CDR2 are LGHNA and YSLEER.

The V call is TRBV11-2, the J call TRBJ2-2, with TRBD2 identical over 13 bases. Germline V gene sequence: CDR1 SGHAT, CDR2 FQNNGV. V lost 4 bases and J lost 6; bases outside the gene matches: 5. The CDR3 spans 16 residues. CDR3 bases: TGTGCCAGCAGCTCCGGACTAGCGGGAGTAGCCGGGGAGCTGTTTTTT. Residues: CASSSGLAGVAGELFF. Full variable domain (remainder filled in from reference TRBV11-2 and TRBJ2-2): EAGVAQSPRYKIIEKRQSVAFWCNPISGHATLYWYQQILGQGPKLLIQFQNNGVVDDSQLPKDRFSAERLKGVDSTLKIQPAKLEDSAVYLCASSSGLAGVAGELFFGEGSRLTVL.

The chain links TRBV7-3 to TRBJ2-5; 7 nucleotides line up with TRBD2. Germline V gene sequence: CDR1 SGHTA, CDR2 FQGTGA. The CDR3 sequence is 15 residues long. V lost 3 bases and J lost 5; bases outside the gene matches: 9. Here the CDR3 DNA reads TGTGCCAGCAGCTTGGGGACTATTGATGGGGAGACCCAGTACTTC. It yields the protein CASSLGTIDGETQYF. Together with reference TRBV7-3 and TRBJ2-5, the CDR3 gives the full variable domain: GAGVSQTPSNKVTEKGKYVELRCDPISGHTALYWYRQSLGQGPEFLIYFQGTGAADDSGLPNDRFFAVRPEGSVSTLKIQRTERGDSAVYLCASSLGTIDGETQYFGPGTRLLVL.

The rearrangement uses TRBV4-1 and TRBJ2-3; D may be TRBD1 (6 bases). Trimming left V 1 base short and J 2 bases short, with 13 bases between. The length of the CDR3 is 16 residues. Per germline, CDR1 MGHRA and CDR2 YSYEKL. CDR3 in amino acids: CASSQAHTGITDTQYF. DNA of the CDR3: TGCGCCAGCAGCCAAGCCCATACAGGGATCACAGATACGCAGTATTTT.

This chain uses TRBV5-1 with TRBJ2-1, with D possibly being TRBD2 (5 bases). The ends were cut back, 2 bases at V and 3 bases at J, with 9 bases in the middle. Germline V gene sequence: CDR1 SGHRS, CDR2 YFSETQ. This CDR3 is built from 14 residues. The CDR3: CASSLGGSYNEQFF. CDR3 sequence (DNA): TGCGCCAGCAGCTTAGGTGGGAGCTACAATGAGCAGTTCTTC.

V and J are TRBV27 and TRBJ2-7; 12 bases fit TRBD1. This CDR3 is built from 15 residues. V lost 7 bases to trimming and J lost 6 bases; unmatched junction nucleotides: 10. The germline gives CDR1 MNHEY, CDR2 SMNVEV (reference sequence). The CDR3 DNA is TGTGCCAGCAACTCGGGACAGGGGGCGTTAAGCGAGCAGTACTTC. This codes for CASNSGQGALSEQYF.

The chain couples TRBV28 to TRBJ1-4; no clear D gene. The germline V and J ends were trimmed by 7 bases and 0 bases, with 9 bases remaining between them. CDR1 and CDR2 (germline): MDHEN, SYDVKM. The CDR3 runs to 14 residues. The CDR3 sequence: CASIGVATNEKLFF. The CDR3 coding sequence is TGTGCCAGCATCGGTGTTGCAACTAATGAAAAACTGTTTTTT. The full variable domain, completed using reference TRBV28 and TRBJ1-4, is DVKVTQSSRYLVKRTGEKVFLECVQDMDHENMFWYRQDPGLGLRLIYFSYDVKMKEKGDIPEGYSVSREKKERFSLILESASTNQTSMYLCASIGVATNEKLFFGSGTQLSVL.

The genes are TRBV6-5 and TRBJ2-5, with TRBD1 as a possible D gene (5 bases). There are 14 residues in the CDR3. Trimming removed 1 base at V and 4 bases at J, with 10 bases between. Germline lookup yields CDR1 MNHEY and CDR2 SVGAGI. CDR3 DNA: TGTGCCAGCAGTTACTTCGGGCAGGGAGAGACCCAGTACTTC. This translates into CASSYFGQGETQYF.

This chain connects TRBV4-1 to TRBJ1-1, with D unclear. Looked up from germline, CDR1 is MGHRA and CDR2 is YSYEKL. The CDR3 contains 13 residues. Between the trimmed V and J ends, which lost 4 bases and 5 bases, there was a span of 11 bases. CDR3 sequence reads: CASSPGRMTEAFF. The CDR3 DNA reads TGCGCCAGCAGCCCAGGTCGGATGACTGAAGCTTTCTTT.

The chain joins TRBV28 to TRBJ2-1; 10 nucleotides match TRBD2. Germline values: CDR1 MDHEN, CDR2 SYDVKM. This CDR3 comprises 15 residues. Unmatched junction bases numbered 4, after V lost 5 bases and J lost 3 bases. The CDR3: CASSLTSGYYNEQFF. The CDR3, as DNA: TGTGCCAGCAGTCTGACTAGCGGGTACTACAATGAGCAGTTCTTC.

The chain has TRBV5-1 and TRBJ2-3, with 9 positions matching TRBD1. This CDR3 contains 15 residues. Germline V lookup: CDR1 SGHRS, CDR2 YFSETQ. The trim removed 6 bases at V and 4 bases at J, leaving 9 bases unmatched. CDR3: CASTSRTGAADTQYF. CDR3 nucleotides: TGCGCCAGCACCTCCAGGACAGGGGCGGCAGATACGCAGTATTTT.

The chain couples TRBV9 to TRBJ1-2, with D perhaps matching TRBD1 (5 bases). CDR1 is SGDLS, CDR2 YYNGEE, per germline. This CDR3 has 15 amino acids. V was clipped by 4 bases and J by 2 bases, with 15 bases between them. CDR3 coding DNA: TGTGCCAGCAGCCCTTCAGGGCTAAAGAACTATGGCTACACCTTC. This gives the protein CASSPSGLKNYGYTF. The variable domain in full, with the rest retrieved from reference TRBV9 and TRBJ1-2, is DSGVTQTPKHLITATGQRVTLRCSPRSGDLSVYWYQQSLDQGLQFLIQYYNGEERAKGNILERFSAQQFPDLHSELNLSSLELGDSALYFCASSPSGLKNYGYTFGSGTRLTVV.